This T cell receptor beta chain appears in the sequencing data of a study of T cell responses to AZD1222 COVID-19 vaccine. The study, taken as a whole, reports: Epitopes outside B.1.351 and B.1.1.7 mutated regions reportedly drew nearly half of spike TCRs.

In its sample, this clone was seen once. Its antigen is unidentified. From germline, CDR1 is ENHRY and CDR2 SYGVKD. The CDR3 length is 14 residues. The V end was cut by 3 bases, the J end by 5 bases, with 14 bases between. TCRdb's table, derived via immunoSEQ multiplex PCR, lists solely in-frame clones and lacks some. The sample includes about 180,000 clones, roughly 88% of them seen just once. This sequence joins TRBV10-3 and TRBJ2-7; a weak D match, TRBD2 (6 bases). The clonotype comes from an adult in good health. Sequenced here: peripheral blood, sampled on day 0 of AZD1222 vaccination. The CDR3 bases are TGTGCCATCAGTGAACTAGCTACAGTCGACGAGCAGTACTTC. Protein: CAISELATVDEQYF.